The 7 T cell receptor beta chains below come from one sample, sequenced in a study of shared clonotypes between healthy human individuals. Using immunoSEQ multiplex PCR, the repertoire was profiled, and TCRdb retains in-frame clones only, with some absent. This repertoire shows roughly 2.4 million clones, approximately 96% found once; its top ten account for 0.13%. The sequenced sample consisted of naive CD4+ T cells sorted from blood. The sample's subset: CD45RA+ positively selected. These TCRs come from a man aged 18 to 35 in good health.

The chain uses TRBV5-1 and TRBJ2-1; TRBD1 might be the D (6 bases). CDR1 and CDR2 from the germline V gene are SGHRS and YFSETQ. CDR3 size: 14 residues. The ends were cut back, 4 bases at V and 7 bases at J, with 15 bases in the middle. The DNA of the CDR3 is TGCGCCAGCAGCGGGGGCACCCTTTGGAATGAGCAGTTCTTC. Translated: CASSGGTLWNEQFF.

This rearrangement joins TRBV6-1 to TRBJ1-1; D gene unclear. Germline V gene data show CDR1 as MNHNS and CDR2 as SASEGT. V shed 2 bases and J shed 1 base, with 8 bases lying between them. The CDR3 has 14 residues. The CDR3 spells CASSEQQANTEAFF. The CDR3 nucleotides are TGTGCCAGCAGTGAACAGCAGGCGAACACTGAAGCTTTCTTT.

The chain is built from TRBV29-1 and TRBJ1-1, with 7 bases lining up with TRBD1. The trim removed 6 bases at V and 1 base at J, leaving 5 bases unmatched. This CDR3 contains 13 residues. CDR1 and CDR2 from the germline V gene are SQVTM and ANQGSEA. CDR3 sequence: CSVLDRENTEAFF. CDR3 bases: TGCAGCGTACTTGACAGGGAGAACACTGAAGCTTTCTTT.

The chain couples TRBV7-8 to TRBJ1-6; TRBD1 matches at 7 bases. Germline lookup yields CDR1 SGHVS and CDR2 FQNEAQ. The CDR3 runs to 15 residues. The J segment lost 5 bases and the V segment lost 5 bases, leaving 6 bases of the junction unmatched. CDR3 loop: CASSRSGTDNSPLHF. The CDR3, as DNA: TGTGCCAGCAGCCGCTCTGGGACAGATAATTCACCCCTCCACTTT.

Of note for this clone: Other DNA sequences within the sample encode an identical CDR3. The J gene is TRBJ1-1, the V gene TRBV6-5; D is unresolved. Deletions cut 4 bases from V and 1 base from J, with 10 bases between. CDR3 length equals 14 residues. The germline V gene has CDR1 MNHEY and CDR2 SVGAGI. CDR3 protein: CASSSLSRNTEAFF. Written as DNA, the CDR3 is TGTGCCAGCAGTTCCCTTAGCAGGAACACTGAAGCTTTCTTT.

This rearrangement joins TRBV6-5 to TRBJ2-6; 7 nucleotides align to TRBD1. The CDR3 totals 15 residues. Trimming at V came to 0 bases and at J to 4 bases, leaving 0 bases not matched to a gene. CDR1 MNHEY and CDR2 SVGAGI come from the germline V gene. CDR3 region: CASSYSGQGANVLTF. In DNA, the CDR3 is TGTGCCAGCAGTTACTCGGGACAGGGGGCCAACGTCCTGACTTTC.

J is TRBJ2-5 and V is TRBV7-2, with 8 bases that match TRBD2. CDR3 length: 17 residues. Losses at the gene ends were 1 base for V and 4 bases for J; bases not matched to a gene: 11. The germline V gene has CDR1 SGHTA and CDR2 FQGNSA. The CDR3, as DNA: TGTGCCAGCAGCTTAGGGGCGGGCCCGGCGGGGGGAGAGACCCAGTACTTC. It translates to CASSLGAGPAGGETQYF.